This T cell receptor beta chain was sequenced for a study of CD8 T cells in ankylosing spondylitis (dated by TCRdb to between 2016 and 2019). Regarding the study in general: To find TCR variants linked to disease, the study profiled T cell receptor beta repertoires in ankylosing spondylitis patients and healthy donors. Samples of peripheral blood were taken, and for ankylosing spondylitis patients, synovial fluid was collected as well. The full study cohort comprised about 24 ankylosing spondylitis patients and about 110 healthy donors. What the study reported, not specific to this receptor: In peripheral blood, the disease-linked clones were found at relatively low frequencies and had a CD8+ phenotype. The disease-linked clones were reported to be significantly enriched in matched synovial fluid samples from ankylosing spondylitis patients. Some TCR beta motif variants had previously been reported in synovial fluid and blood of reactive arthritis patients, which suggested common disease-initiation mechanisms. Blood from ankylosing spondylitis patients appeared to be characterized by a TCR beta motif made up of eight highly homologous amino acid variants.

This clonotype was observed at least ten times. Its antigen remains unidentified. There are no base qualities to consult, and no much larger clone falls within one base. Sequenced on an Illumina HiSeq 2500. TCR beta libraries were prepared by quantitative 5'-RACE with molecular barcodes. As for the authors' bioinformatics: To identify disease-linked TCR variants, a new computational method was used, one built on a probabilistic model of VDJ rearrangement. The public reads were run again by TCRdb, first through fastp at Q25 and then through MiXCR, and only productive beta chains were kept. Rows merge per CDR3 protein into single entries with the most common DNA and genes. The V and J calls reflect TCRdb's pipeline rather than the authors' work. This sample lists 35,000 to 50,000 distinct CDR3 sequences; 4% were detected once. The ten most abundant clones make up over 3% of the sample. The V end loses 2 bases and the J end loses 6 bases, and a stretch of 14 bases separates them. The germline V gene provides CDR1 SGDLS and CDR2 YYNGEE. The CDR3 covers 14 residues, taking in both the cysteine and the phenylalanine. Here the CDR3 DNA is all that survives: 42 bases in frame from base 1.

The rearrangement combines TRBV9 with TRBJ1-1; the D gene lacks a confident call. This receptor was taken from a female donor with ankylosing spondylitis or in good health (not recorded which). Sequenced input: blood, either unsorted or a sorted T cell fraction (not recorded which). The sequenced DNA is TGTGCCAGCAGCGTTGTCGGTGGGATGGCTGAAGCTTTCTTT. Translation gives CASSVVGGMAEAFF.